Each of the 12 T cell receptor beta chains below was sequenced from the same sample in a study of blood T cell repertoires in COVID-19. Using immunoSEQ multiplex PCR, the repertoire was profiled, and TCRdb retains in-frame clones only, with some absent. The data contain about 110,000 clones, 80% to 85% of them singletons. The material sequenced was peripheral blood. These receptors all stem from a man between 65 and 79 years old with acute or convalescent COVID-19.

This clone was seen a handful of times. This chain links TRBV5-1 with TRBJ2-3, with 8 bases aligning to TRBD2. The CDR3 runs to 14 residues. V was pared by 1 base and J by 5 bases, with 3 bases of the junction left unmatched. From germline, CDR1 is SGHRS and CDR2 YFSETQ. CDR3 sequence (DNA): TGCGCCAGCAGCTTGACTAGCGGAGGAGATACGCAGTATTTT. This encodes CASSLTSGGDTQYF.

This clone was seen only a few times. The chain is built from TRBV5-5 and TRBJ2-2, with D possibly TRBD2 on 5 matching bases. V dropped 1 base and J dropped 3 bases, with 7 bases sitting between them. Germline V gives CDR1 SGHKS, CDR2 YYEKEE (reference sequence). The CDR3 is made up of 14 amino acids. The CDR3 here is CASSLFGDTGELFF. The DNA of the CDR3 is TGTGCCAGCAGCTTGTTCGGGGACACCGGGGAGCTGTTTTTT. Filled out from reference TRBV5-5 and TRBJ2-2, the complete variable domain reads DAGVTQSPTHLIKTRGQQVTLRCSPISGHKSVSWYQQVLGQGPQFIFQYYEKEERGRGNFPDRFSARQFPNYSSELNVNALLLGDSALYLCASSLFGDTGELFFGEGSRLTVL.

The rearrangement uses TRBV9 and TRBJ1-1, with 9 bases fitting TRBD1. The CDR3 sequence is 14 residues long. V gave up 0 bases and J gave up 6 bases; unmatched junction bases: 3. The germline CDR1 and CDR2 sequences are SGDLS and YYNGEE. CDR3 protein: CASSVAGQGAEAFF. In DNA form, the CDR3 reads TGTGCCAGCAGCGTAGCGGGACAGGGCGCTGAAGCTTTCTTT.

The chain combines TRBV3-1 (or the pseudogene TRBV3-2) with TRBJ1-2, with D perhaps TRBD1 (6 bases). CDR3 length equals 15 residues. Germline-derived CDR1 and CDR2 are LGHDT and YNNKEL (reference sequence). Trimming stripped 1 base from V and 4 bases from J, with 13 bases between. CDR3 loop: CASSQAVQGTYGYTF. The CDR3 nucleotides are TGTGCCAGCAGCCAAGCCGTACAGGGAACCTATGGCTACACCTTC.

The rearrangement links TRBV5-1 to TRBJ2-1; D is possibly TRBD1 (6 bases). The CDR3 sequence is 12 residues long. Germline CDR1 is SGHRS and CDR2 is YFSETQ. The V end was cut by 5 bases, the J end by 6 bases, with 9 bases between. CDR3 protein: CASRRDTNEQFF. The CDR3 coding sequence is TGCGCCAGCAGACGGGACACCAATGAGCAGTTCTTC.

This clone was detected only a few times. The rearrangement joins TRBV27 to TRBJ2-1, with 12 bases lining up with TRBD2. Germline V CDR1 and CDR2: MNHEY, SMNVEV (reference sequence). CDR3 length equals 17 residues. The V gene end was trimmed by 6 bases and the J gene end by 9 bases; junction bases not matched to a gene: 15. The CDR3 nucleotides are TGTGCCAGCAGCCCGAGGGCCCCTAGCGGGGGGGTCAGTGAGCAGTTCTTC. It specifies CASSPRAPSGGVSEQFF.

This sequence joins TRBV10-2 and TRBJ2-5; a possible D gene is TRBD2 (6 bases). The CDR3 is 14 amino acids. Trimming took off 7 bases at V and 1 base at J, with 13 bases between the two ends. Germline V gene sequence: CDR1 WSHSY, CDR2 SAAADI. The CDR3: CASMVRGSQETQYF. The DNA of the CDR3 is TGCGCCAGCATGGTCCGGGGGTCCCAAGAGACCCAGTACTTC.

This clone has just a few counts. The genes are TRBV7-9 and TRBJ1-1; TRBD1 agrees at 9 bases. The CDR3 is 17 amino acids. V was pared by 4 bases and J by 1 base, with 10 bases of the junction left unmatched. CDR1 and CDR2 (germline): SEHNR, FQNEAQ (reference sequence). The CDR3 protein is CASSSGTGPLGNTEAFF. In nucleotides, the CDR3 is TGTGCCAGCAGCTCCGGGACAGGGCCCCTAGGGAACACTGAAGCTTTCTTT.

About this clone itself: Because the CDR3's place on the DNA is in doubt, the DNA is left out and the CDR3 is given as listed by TCRdb. The chain links TRBV19 to TRBJ2-7; TRBD2, the table's D call, was not compared with the DNA. The CDR3 is 14 amino acids in total, end residues counted. Looked up from germline, CDR1 is LNHDA and CDR2 is SQIVND (reference sequence). Here the CDR3 reads CASTSGSGDYEQYF.

This chain links TRBV6-7 with TRBJ2-7; weak D call: TRBD2 (6 bases). TRBV6-7 carries the ORF label, with uncertain function. This CDR3 contains 12 residues. The germline V and J ends were trimmed by 11 bases and 5 bases, with 16 bases remaining between them. CDR3 protein: CAYWGEGDEQYF. For the CDR3, the DNA is TGTGCCTATTGGGGGGAAGGGGACGAGCAGTACTTC.

CDR3 nucleotides: TGTGCCAGCAGTTTGAGTACAGACTACACCTTC. The encoded protein is CASSLSTDYTF. The J gene is TRBJ1-2, the V gene TRBV12-3 or TRBV12-4; no definite D call. This CDR3 comprises 11 residues. V shed 3 bases and J shed 10 bases, with 9 bases lying between them.

This chain uses TRBV3-1 (or the pseudogene TRBV3-2) with TRBJ1-6; 7 bases map to TRBD1. Germline CDR1 reads LGHDT; CDR2 reads YNNKEL (reference sequence). Trimming took 7 bases from V and 7 from J; bases not matched to a gene: 10. The CDR3 totals 15 residues. DNA of the CDR3: TGTGCCAGCACACCTGGGGCCAGGGGGAATTCACCCCTCCACTTT. This sequence encodes CASTPGARGNSPLHF.